The next 14 T cell receptor beta chains were all read from a single sample in a study of T-cell memory formation after mild COVID-19. In TCRdb, the 5' RACE reads were re-called with MiXCR into one record per CDR3 protein. The sample holds about 410,000 distinct CDR3 sequences, roughly 18% seen once. Sequenced sample: PBMCs or a T cell subset sorted from them (not recorded which). Receptor source: a man aged 18 to 35 who had mild COVID-19 (a few samples of this study predate the infection). Cell type and time point are not known.

The chain uses TRBV7-2 and TRBJ1-1; D is ambiguous. Germline V gives CDR1 SGHTA, CDR2 FQGNSA. V dropped 5 bases and J dropped 3 bases, with 16 bases sitting between them. The CDR3 is made up of 15 amino acids. CDR3 loop: CASSREMHGYTEAFF. CDR3 DNA sequence: TGTGCCAGCAGCCGGGAGATGCACGGTTACACTGAAGCTTTCTTT.

This chain uses TRBV18 with TRBJ2-2, with TRBD1 matching 8 bases. Germline CDR1 is KGHSH and CDR2 is LQKENI. The CDR3 has 14 amino acids. The V and J ends lost 4 bases and 7 bases, in that order; junction bases with no gene match: 5. The CDR3 sequence: CASSQDRANGELFF. CDR3 bases: TGTGCCAGCTCACAGGACAGGGCTAACGGGGAGCTGTTTTTT.

This clonotype has only a few counts. The chain recombines TRBV9 with TRBJ2-1; 12 bases fit TRBD2. The junction had 6 bases not matched to a gene; V was cut back by 4 bases and J by 7 bases. Germline V gene data show CDR1 as SGDLS and CDR2 as YYNGEE. This CDR3 has 15 amino acids. The CDR3 nucleotides read TGTGCCAGCAGCTCACGGACTAGCGGGGCAAATGAGCAGTTCTTC. The encoded protein is CASSSRTSGANEQFF.

Only a few counts were recorded for this clonotype. The V call is TRBV6-2 or TRBV6-3, the J call TRBJ2-3, with D possibly TRBD2 on 6 matching bases. Germline values: CDR1 MNHEY, CDR2 SVGEGT. The CDR3 runs 16 residues. V was cut by 6 bases and J by 3 bases, with 19 bases left in between. The CDR3 coding sequence is TGTGCCAGCAGAAAGAGTTGGGACTCCGCGACAGATACGCAGTATTTT. Encoded protein: CASRKSWDSATDTQYF.

This clonotype was picked up many times. The genes are TRBV18 and TRBJ2-2, with D uncertain. The CDR3 consists of 12 residues. CDR1 KGHSH and CDR2 LQKENI come from the germline V gene. Trimming stripped 2 bases from V and 6 bases from J, with 4 bases between. CDR3 protein: CASSPWAGELFF. The CDR3 DNA follows: TGTGCCAGCTCACCATGGGCCGGGGAGCTGTTTTTT.

The CDR3 DNA sequence: TGTGCCAGCAGTTACCAGACACTCTCCTACAATGAGCAGTTCTTC. Translating gives CASSYQTLSYNEQFF. The rearrangement links TRBV6-5 to TRBJ2-1; D is unresolved. In germline, CDR1 is MNHEY, CDR2 SVGAGI. CDR3 length equals 15 residues. With 2 bases removed from V and 0 bases from J, the gap between germline ends came to 8 bases.

CDR3 residues: CAIKAVGSTEGNTIYF. CDR3 DNA: TGTGCCATCAAGGCTGTGGGTTCGACAGAAGGAAACACCATATATTTT. The chain employs TRBV10-3 and TRBJ1-3; tentatively, D is TRBD1 (5 bases). The germline V gene has CDR1 ENHRY and CDR2 SYGVKD. The CDR3 runs to 16 residues. V lost 7 bases and J 4 bases, leaving 20 bases between the germline ends.

V is TRBV19 and J is TRBJ2-5; 11 bases align to TRBD2. The germline gives CDR1 LNHDA, CDR2 SQIVND (reference sequence). There are 15 residues in the CDR3. With V trimmed by 5 bases and J by 5 bases, 7 bases remained unmatched. CDR3 bases: TGTGCCAGTAGTTCACCGGGACTAGCGGATGAGACCCAGTACTTC. Its protein product is CASSSPGLADETQYF.

Many counts were recorded for this clonotype. J is TRBJ2-7 and V is TRBV5-6; the D gene could be TRBD1 or TRBD2 (5 bases each). CDR1 SGHDT and CDR2 YYEEEE come from the germline V gene. V was shortened by 2 bases and J by 3 bases, with 9 bases between the two germline ends. The CDR3 sequence is 13 residues long. The CDR3 region has the DNA TGTGCCAGCAGCTTCCGGGGCTACTACGAGCAGTACTTC. Protein: CASSFRGYYEQYF.

This clonotype was seen many times. V is TRBV12-3 or TRBV12-4 and J is TRBJ1-5; D is perhaps TRBD1 (6 bases). V was shortened by 7 bases and J by 7 bases, with 14 bases between the two germline ends. The length of the CDR3 is 13 residues. The CDR3 DNA follows: TGTGCCAGCACCGTGGGGGGGCCCCAGCCCCAGCATTTT. Protein product: CASTVGGPQPQHF.

The genes are TRBV15 and TRBJ1-2, with 9 bases lining up with TRBD1. CDR1 is LNHNV and CDR2 is YYDKDF in the germline V gene (reference sequence). The CDR3 spans 17 residues. Trimming cost V 5 bases and J 7 bases; bases outside gene matches: 17. CDR3 nucleotide sequence: TGTGCCACCAGCGTAACCGGGACAGGGCTCCTTGGCGGTGGCTACACCTTC. It specifies CATSVTGTGLLGGGYTF.

The chain combines TRBV7-3 with TRBJ2-7; D not resolved. Germline values: CDR1 SGHTA, CDR2 FQGTGA. V was clipped by 2 bases and J by 5 bases, with 16 bases between them. This CDR3 has 15 residues. The CDR3 region is CASSLLGSRAHEQYF. CDR3 DNA sequence: TGTGCCAGCAGCTTACTTGGCTCAAGGGCCCACGAGCAGTACTTC.

The rearrangement links TRBV5-8 to TRBJ2-7; 9 bases line up with TRBD1. V trimming: 1 base; J trimming: 5 bases; junction bases outside the gene matches: 4. The CDR3 covers 14 residues. Germline V CDR1 and CDR2: SGHTS, YDEGEE. The CDR3 nucleotides are TGTGCCAGCAGCTTGAACAGGGGGCGCGACGAGCAGTACTTC. Its translation is CASSLNRGRDEQYF.

The chain has TRBV6-5 and TRBJ1-2, with D possibly being TRBD1 (5 bases). This CDR3 has 15 residues. The V and J ends lost 2 bases and 0 bases respectively, with 10 bases between them. CDR1 is MNHEY, CDR2 SVGAGI, per germline. CDR3 loop: CASSYGGNTNYGYTF. As DNA, the CDR3 is TGTGCCAGCAGTTACGGGGGGAACACTAACTATGGCTACACCTTC.